This is a list of T cell receptor beta chains from one sample in a study of PD-L1 blockade in urothelial cancer. TCRdb keeps only in-frame clones here, not all; method: immunoSEQ multiplex PCR. Of approximately 50,000 clones detected, about 85% appear once; the ten largest clones hold about 8%. This material consisted of PBMCs, taken around atezolizumab (anti-PD-L1) treatment. These receptor sequences come from a man aged 60 to 69 with urothelial cancer. CDR3s include the opening cysteine and the closing phenylalanine or tryptophan. D genes are given only for firm matches. Clone size appears in some rows only: once, few, many, or a class for an expanded clone.

clone_size,j_call,v_call,d_call,cdr3_aa,cdr3_nt
NA,TRBJ2-1,TRBV12-5,NA,CASGLNRADEQFF,TGTGCTAGTGGTTTGAACAGGGCCGATGAGCAGTTCTTC
NA,TRBJ1-1,TRBV5-1,NA,CASKGEGALEAFF,TGCGCCAGCAAGGGTGAGGGTGCCTTAGAAGCTTTCTTT
NA,TRBJ2-2,TRBV11-2,NA,CASSGGVLATGELFF,TGTGCCAGCAGCGGAGGGGTTCTGGCCACCGGGGAGCTGTTTTTT
NA,TRBJ2-1,TRBV5-6,TRBD2,CASSSYSGTSGGARKFF,TGTGCCAGCAGCTCTTACTCCGGGACTAGCGGGGGGGCGAGGAAGTTCTTC
few,TRBJ2-1,TRBV4-1,TRBD2,CASSQVGGGNEQFF,TGCGCCAGCAGCCAAGTGGGCGGGGGAAATGAGCAGTTCTTC
NA,TRBJ2-7,TRBV5-6,TRBD1,CASSWTGGWQYF,TGTGCCAGCAGCTGGACAGGGGGCTGGCAGTACTTC
NA,TRBJ2-2,TRBV9,TRBD1,CASSVDRQGAIFGELFF,TGTGCCAGCAGCGTAGATCGGCAGGGGGCGATTTTCGGGGAGCTGTTTTTT
once,TRBJ2-7,TRBV19,TRBD1,CASSMPDRVEEQYF,TGTGCCAGTAGTATGCCCGACAGGGTTGAAGAGCAGTACTTC
NA,TRBJ2-2,TRBV7-2,NA,CASSLNSPPGELFF,TGTGCCAGCAGCTTAAATAGCCCCCCCGGGGAGCTGTTTTTT
once,TRBJ2-2,TRBV19,NA,CASSIVTGSAGELFF,TGTGCCAGTAGTATAGTAACAGGGAGCGCCGGGGAGCTGTTTTTT
NA,TRBJ1-2,TRBV10-3,NA,CAISESSEGGYTF,TGTGCCATCAGTGAGTCGAGTGAGGGTGGCTACACCTTC
NA,TRBJ2-5,TRBV7-6,NA,CASSLVTRDQETQYF,TGTGCCAGCAGCTTAGTAACTAGAGATCAAGAGACCCAGTACTTC
once,TRBJ2-7,TRBV5-5,NA,CASSLPFGGEQYF,TGTGCCAGCAGCTTGCCTTTCGGGGGAGAGCAGTACTTC
NA,TRBJ1-2,TRBV6-6,NA,CASSGAQGHYGYTF,TGTGCCAGCAGTGGCGCACAGGGACACTATGGCTACACCTTC
few,TRBJ2-1,TRBV27,TRBD2,CASSLYLRGAYNEQFF,TGTGCCAGCAGTTTATATTTACGGGGGGCCTACAATGAGCAGTTCTTC
once,TRBJ2-3,TRBV5-1,TRBD2,CASSMGLGSGGTDTQYF,TGCGCCAGCAGCATGGGACTAGGGAGTGGAGGCACAGATACGCAGTATTTT
NA,TRBJ1-2,TRBV4-3,TRBD1,CASSQEGGTGGYTF,TGCGCCAGCAGCCAAGAAGGGGGCACTGGTGGCTACACCTTC
NA,TRBJ2-7,TRBV5-1,NA,CASSLAGTHYEQYF,TGCGCCAGCAGCTTGGCTGGGACACACTACGAGCAGTACTTC
NA,TRBJ2-2,TRBV19,NA,CASRVQQNTGELFF,TGTGCCAGTAGAGTACAACAAAACACCGGGGAGCTGTTTTTT
once,TRBJ2-7,TRBV21-1,NA,CASSWSIVGYEQYF,TGTGCCAGCAGCTGGAGTATTGTGGGCTACGAGCAGTACTTC
NA,TRBJ2-2,TRBV19,NA,CASSPGPTINTGELFF,TGTGCCAGTAGCCCAGGGCCGACAATTAACACCGGGGAGCTGTTTTTT
NA,TRBJ2-1,TRBV7-7,NA,CASSPGGAYNEQFF,TGTGCTAGCAGCCCCGGAGGGGCCTACAATGAGCAGTTCTTC
NA,TRBJ2-3,TRBV5-1,NA,CASSPWTASTDTQYF,TGCGCCAGCAGCCCGTGGACAGCTAGCACAGATACGCAGTATTTT
NA,TRBJ2-7,TRBV7-2,TRBD2,CASSLVQRDVAPYEQYF,TGTGCCAGCAGCTTAGTTCAGCGGGACGTAGCACCCTACGAGCAGTACTTC
NA,TRBJ2-2,TRBV7-3,NA,CASRTVSTGELFF,TGTGCCAGCAGGACTGTCAGCACCGGGGAGCTGTTTTTT
NA,TRBJ1-2,TRBV30,NA,CAWSSGSIYGYTF,TGTGCCTGGAGCTCCGGGTCTATCTATGGCTACACCTTC
few,TRBJ2-7,TRBV10-2,NA,CASRGEFWEQYF,TGCGCCAGCAGGGGCGAGTTTTGGGAGCAGTACTTC
NA,TRBJ1-6,TRBV11-2,NA,CASNLMGGNSPLHF,TGTGCCAGCAACTTAATGGGAGGAAATTCACCCCTCCACTTT
NA,TRBJ2-5,TRBV19,NA,CASSPSRTQETQYF,TGTGCCAGTAGCCCCTCGCGCACCCAAGAGACCCAGTACTTC
NA,TRBJ1-5,TRBV7-2,NA,CASRGGTGQPQHF,TGTGCCAGCAGGGGCGGGACGGGTCAGCCCCAGCATTTT
many,TRBJ1-4,TRBV6-5,NA,CASSYWGDEKLFF,TGTGCCAGCAGTTACTGGGGGGACGAAAAACTGTTTTTT
NA,TRBJ2-7,TRBV18,NA,CASSQQGPYEQYF,TGTGCCAGCTCACAACAGGGTCCCTACGAGCAGTACTTC
NA,TRBJ2-7,TRBV7-8,NA,CASSLADGSYEQYF,TGTGCCAGCAGCTTAGCTGACGGGTCCTACGAGCAGTACTTC
NA,TRBJ2-3,TRBV9,NA,CASSPLTGRDTQYF,TGTGCCAGCAGCCCACTAACAGGGCGCGATACGCAGTATTTT
NA,TRBJ1-2,TRBV19,NA,CASSPGQGHGYTF,TGTGCCAGTAGTCCAGGGCAGGGCCATGGCTACACCTTC
NA,TRBJ2-6,TRBV14,TRBD1,CASSPGGAGGANVLTF,TGTGCCAGCAGCCCAGGGGGCGCGGGTGGGGCCAACGTCCTGACTTTC
few,TRBJ1-1,TRBV11-2,TRBD1,CASSLARAGGSAEAFF,TGTGCCAGCAGCTTAGCCCGGGCAGGGGGCTCTGCTGAAGCTTTCTTT
once,TRBJ2-5,TRBV7-2,NA,CASSPPGWGQTQYF,TGTGCCAGCAGCCCTCCTGGGTGGGGGCAGACCCAGTACTTC
NA,TRBJ1-5,TRBV19,NA,CASHPHSSNQPQHF,TGTGCCTCTCACCCCCACAGTAGCAATCAGCCCCAGCATTTT
NA,TRBJ2-1,TRBV4-1,NA,CASSPLTSLNEQFF,TGCGCCAGCAGCCCCCTGACTAGTCTCAATGAGCAGTTCTTC
few,TRBJ1-1,TRBV29-1,NA,CSVANTEAFF,TGCAGCGTGGCAAACACTGAAGCTTTCTTT